Each of the 23 T cell receptor beta chains below was sequenced from the same sample in a study of OX40 agonist ivuxolimab in advanced cancers. Using immunoSEQ multiplex PCR, the repertoire was profiled, and TCRdb retains in-frame clones only, with some absent. The repertoire holds approximately 49,000 clones, with around 84% as singletons. The source was CD4+ or CD8+ T cells sorted from blood, collected in a trial of the OX40 agonist ivuxolimab. The receptors shown here come from an adult with an advanced solid tumor such as melanoma, head and neck, liver or kidney cancer.

The chain is built from TRBV5-6 and TRBJ1-5; maybe TRBD1 (6 bases). The CDR3 sequence is 15 residues long. Germline V gene data show CDR1 as SGHDT and CDR2 as YYEEEE. Trimming took off 1 base at V and 5 bases at J, with 13 bases between the two ends. CDR3 protein: CASSLTGLGDQPQHF. The CDR3 nucleotides are TGTGCCAGCAGCTTGACAGGGCTGGGTGATCAGCCCCAGCATTTT.

The chain links TRBV4-1 to TRBJ1-6; D remains unclear. Trimming cost V 4 bases and J 8 bases, with 15 bases left between them. Looked up from germline, CDR1 is MGHRA and CDR2 is YSYEKL. CDR3 length equals 15 residues. For the CDR3, the DNA is TGCGCCAGCAGCCGGGGAGTTGGAGATGATTCACCCCTCCACTTT. Translating gives CASSRGVGDDSPLHF.

The chain couples TRBV27 to TRBJ2-7; D gene unclear. The ends were cut back, 0 bases at V and 3 bases at J, with 6 bases in the middle. From germline, CDR1 is MNHEY and CDR2 SMNVEV (reference sequence). The CDR3 length is 13 residues. The CDR3 loop is CASSLSSYYEQYF. The CDR3 bases are TGTGCCAGCAGTTTATCCTCTTACTACGAGCAGTACTTC.

The CDR3, as DNA: TGTGCCAGCAGCGGCGGGGGCGCTCAGCCCCAGCATTTT. Amino acid sequence: CASSGGGAQPQHF. The rearrangement uses TRBV9 and TRBJ1-5, with D perhaps TRBD1 (6 bases). The V end lost 3 bases, the J end lost 6 bases, and 10 bases lay between the germline ends. The V gene's germline CDR1 is SGDLS and CDR2 YYNGEE. The CDR3 is 13 amino acids.

This chain links TRBV30 with TRBJ2-2, with 8 bases matching TRBD1. Germline values: CDR1 GTSNPN, CDR2 SVGIG (reference sequence). The CDR3 totals 15 residues. The junction had 8 bases not matched to a gene; V was cut back by 7 bases and J by 1 base. In DNA form, the CDR3 reads TGTGCCTCCCAATTTGGGACAGGGAACACCGGGGAGCTGTTTTTT. It encodes CASQFGTGNTGELFF. Complete variable domain (other parts from reference TRBV30 and TRBJ2-2): SQTIHQWPATLVQPVGSPLSLECTVEGTSNPNLYWYRQAAGRGLQLLFYSVGIGQISSEVPQNLSASRPQDRQFILSSKKLLLSDSGFYLCASQFGTGNTGELFFGEGSRLTVL.

The V gene is TRBV5-6, the J gene TRBJ2-1; weak D call: TRBD2 (5 bases). The germline V gene has CDR1 SGHDT and CDR2 YYEEEE. This CDR3 is built from 15 residues. Deletions cut 2 bases from V and 9 bases from J, with 18 bases between. CDR3 amino acids: CASSLSALTRREQFF. The CDR3 nucleotides read TGTGCCAGCAGCTTAAGCGCGTTAACTAGACGTGAGCAGTTCTTC.

V gene TRBV9 combines with J gene TRBJ2-7; 11 nucleotides line up with TRBD1. This CDR3 has 14 amino acids. The germline V gene encodes CDR1 SGDLS and CDR2 YYNGEE. Unmatched junction bases numbered 3, after V lost 2 bases and J lost 5 bases. The CDR3 region is CASSVGQGADEQYF. The CDR3, as DNA: TGTGCCAGCAGCGTCGGACAGGGGGCAGACGAGCAGTACTTC.

This chain uses TRBV6-1 with TRBJ2-7, with 8 bases lining up with TRBD1. This CDR3 has 13 residues. V gave up 6 bases and J gave up 5 bases; unmatched junction bases: 6. CDR1 is MNHNS and CDR2 is SASEGT in the germline V gene. The CDR3: CASSPMDRDEQYF. CDR3 bases: TGTGCCAGCAGCCCCATGGACAGGGACGAGCAGTACTTC.

The rearrangement uses TRBV28 and TRBJ1-5; D gene uncertain. The V end was cut by 3 bases, the J end by 2 bases, with 11 bases between. The CDR3 is 15 residues long. Germline-derived CDR1 and CDR2 are MDHEN and SYDVKM. The CDR3 is CASSFSTGGNQPQHF. The DNA for the CDR3 is TGTGCCAGCAGTTTCTCGACTGGGGGCAATCAGCCCCAGCATTTT.

V and J are TRBV27 and TRBJ2-3; TRBD1 matches at 8 bases. J was trimmed by 6 bases and V by 8 bases; bases with no gene match: 7. Germline CDR1 and CDR2: MNHEY and SMNVEV (reference sequence). CDR3 length: 13 residues. DNA of the CDR3: TGTGCCAGCCTGGACAGGGTTGCGGATACGCAGTATTTT. Amino acids: CASLDRVADTQYF.

This clone showed up just once. V and J are TRBV5-6 and TRBJ2-3; the D gene is possibly TRBD2 (5 bases). The ends were cut back, 0 bases at V and 3 bases at J, with 5 bases in the middle. Germline loops: CDR1 SGHDT, CDR2 YYEEEE. The CDR3 totals 13 residues. The CDR3 coding sequence is TGTGCCAGCAGCTTGGGGACTACAGATACGCAGTATTTT. It specifies CASSLGTTDTQYF. The complete variable domain, with remaining parts taken from reference TRBV5-6 and TRBJ2-3, reads DAGVTQSPTHLIKTRGQQVTLRCSPKSGHDTVSWYQQALGQGPQFIFQYYEEEERQRGNFPDRFSGHQFPNYSSELNVNALLLGDSALYLCASSLGTTDTQYFGPGTRLTVL.

This chain connects TRBV6-6 to TRBJ2-4, with a tentative D call TRBD2 (7 bases). The length of the CDR3 is 13 residues. V lost 4 bases to trimming and J lost 8 bases, with 12 bases between them. Germline assignment: CDR1 MNHNY and CDR2 SVGAGI (reference sequence). The CDR3 DNA reads as TGTGCCAGCAGTTCTCAAGGGGGGGACATTCAGTACTTC. Translation gives CASSSQGGDIQYF.

This chain connects TRBV28 to TRBJ1-5, with no clear D. Germline CDR1 MDHEN, CDR2 SYDVKM. This CDR3 is built from 15 residues. With 2 bases removed from V and 0 bases from J, the gap between germline ends came to 8 bases. The CDR3 DNA reads TGTGCCAGCAGTTTAAATGGTTATAGCAATCAGCCCCAGCATTTT. Translation gives CASSLNGYSNQPQHF.

The chain joins TRBV25-1 to TRBJ1-1; D call uncertain. Germline V lookup: CDR1 MGHDK, CDR2 SYGVNS. The CDR3 consists of 13 residues. V was trimmed by 3 bases and J by 3 bases, leaving 8 bases between them. CDR3 in amino acids: CASSEGWYTEAFF. CDR3 DNA: TGTGCCAGCAGTGAGGGCTGGTACACTGAAGCTTTCTTT.

The rearrangement uses TRBV7-6 and TRBJ2-3; TRBD2 agrees at 9 bases. J gave up 4 bases and V 5 bases, and 7 bases lay outside the gene matches. Germline V lookup: CDR1 SGHVS, CDR2 FNYEAQ. The CDR3 is made up of 15 amino acids. The CDR3 here is CASSHAGGIADTQYF. The CDR3 coding sequence is TGTGCCAGCAGCCATGCGGGGGGGATAGCAGATACGCAGTATTTT.

The chain combines TRBV19 with TRBJ2-4; perhaps TRBD1 as D (6 bases). With 5 bases removed from V and 12 bases from J, the gap between germline ends came to 17 bases. Germline V gene sequence: CDR1 LNHDA, CDR2 SQIVND (reference sequence). The CDR3 runs to 13 residues. In DNA form, the CDR3 reads TGTGCCAGTAGTCCCGGACCCGGGACATATCAGTACTTC. It yields the protein CASSPGPGTYQYF.

This sequence joins TRBV30 and TRBJ2-3; 7 bases are shared with TRBD1. The CDR3 runs 14 residues. V dropped 3 bases and J dropped 5; count of bases not matched to a gene: 8. Germline V gene sequence: CDR1 GTSNPN, CDR2 SVGIG (reference sequence). CDR3 in DNA: TGTGCCTGGAGGACAGTCAGGGACAGAGATACGCAGTATTTT. Translating gives CAWRTVRDRDTQYF.

The rearrangement joins TRBV27 to TRBJ1-3, with D uncertain. Germline V lookup: CDR1 MNHEY, CDR2 SMNVEV (reference sequence). Trimming took off 6 bases at V and 0 bases at J, with 15 bases between the two ends. The CDR3 sequence is 16 residues long. The CDR3 reads CASSLGERSSGNTIYF. Written as DNA, the CDR3 is TGTGCCAGCAGCTTGGGCGAGAGAAGCTCTGGAAACACCATATATTTT.

This clone was recorded once. J is TRBJ2-5 and V is TRBV7-6; D gene uncertain. Trimming removed 2 bases from V and 5 bases from J, with 6 bases in between. This CDR3 comprises 12 residues. From germline, CDR1 is SGHVS and CDR2 FNYEAQ. CDR3 DNA sequence: TGTGCCAGCAGCTTACTGGAGGAGACCCAGTACTTC. Translating gives CASSLLEETQYF.

The chain uses TRBV27 and TRBJ2-3, with 9 positions matching TRBD2. The germline gives CDR1 MNHEY, CDR2 SMNVEV (reference sequence). V dropped 4 bases and J dropped 1; count of bases not matched to a gene: 6. The CDR3 is 16 residues long. The CDR3 reads CASSWGSGGRTDTQYF. In DNA, the CDR3 is TGTGCCAGCAGTTGGGGGAGCGGGGGGCGCACAGATACGCAGTATTTT.

The chain uses TRBV10-1 and TRBJ2-1; the D gene is possibly TRBD1 (6 bases). Trimming removed 8 bases at V and 0 bases at J, with 14 bases between. Per the germline V gene, CDR1 is WNHNN and CDR2 is SYGVQD (reference sequence). This CDR3 has 15 residues. CDR3 nucleotide sequence: TGCGCCAGCGCCCCCAGGGACAACTCCTACAATGAGCAGTTCTTC. It codes for CASAPRDNSYNEQFF.

The chain has TRBV13 and TRBJ2-7, with D unclear. Looked up from germline, CDR1 is PRHDT and CDR2 is FYEKMQ (reference sequence). The CDR3 runs to 13 residues. V was trimmed by 6 bases and J by 4 bases, leaving 13 bases between them. The CDR3 DNA is TGTGCCAGCAGACCCGCCGACGGGTACGAGCAGTACTTC. Protein product: CASRPADGYEQYF.

This clone was seen only once. V and J are TRBV7-9 and TRBJ1-1; D is unclear. Looked up from germline, CDR1 is SEHNR and CDR2 is FQNEAQ (reference sequence). The ends were cut back, 1 base at V and 5 bases at J, with 5 bases in the middle. The CDR3 sequence is 12 residues long. CDR3 region: CASSLGVTEAFF. The DNA of the CDR3 is TGTGCCAGCAGCTTAGGGGTTACTGAAGCTTTCTTT.